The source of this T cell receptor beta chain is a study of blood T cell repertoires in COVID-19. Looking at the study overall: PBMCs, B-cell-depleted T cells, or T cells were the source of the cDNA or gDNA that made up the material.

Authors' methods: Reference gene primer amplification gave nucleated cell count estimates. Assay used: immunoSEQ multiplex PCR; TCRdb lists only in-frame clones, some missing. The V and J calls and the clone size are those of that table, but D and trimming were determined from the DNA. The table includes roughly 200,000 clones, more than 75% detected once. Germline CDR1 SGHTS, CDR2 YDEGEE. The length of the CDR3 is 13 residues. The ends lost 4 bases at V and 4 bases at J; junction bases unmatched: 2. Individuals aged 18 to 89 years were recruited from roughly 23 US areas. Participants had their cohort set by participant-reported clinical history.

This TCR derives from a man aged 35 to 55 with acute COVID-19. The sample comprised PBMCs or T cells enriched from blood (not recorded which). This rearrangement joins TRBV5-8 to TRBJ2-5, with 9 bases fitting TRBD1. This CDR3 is CASSRDRAETQYF. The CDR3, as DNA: TGTGCCAGCAGCCGGGACAGGGCAGAGACCCAGTACTTC.